This T cell receptor beta chain was profiled in a study of monozygotic twins with cystic fibrosis. Study outcomes and limitations: Monozygotic CF twins shared more identical nucleotide clonotypes than unrelated patients.

Sequencing was performed with immunoSEQ multiplex PCR; in TCRdb, only in-frame clones are kept and a portion is missing. The sample carries 14,000 or so clones, 90% to 95% recorded once. The CDR3 is 15 amino acids. After removal of 1 base from V and 5 bases from J, the junction contained 6 bases not matched to a gene. Per the germline V gene, CDR1 is SEHNR and CDR2 is FQNEAQ (reference sequence). In regard to this clone: Antigen specificity is unknown.

Sequencing input: blood. This receptor was identified in a girl aged 2-10 years with cystic fibrosis. This chain uses TRBV7-9 with TRBJ2-5; 8 bases line up with TRBD1. CDR3 bases: TGTGCCAGCAGCTTAGAGACAGGGGCCAGCGAGACCCAGTACTTC. It encodes CASSLETGASETQYF.